This is a list of T cell receptor beta chains from one sample in a study of radiotherapy plus CTLA-4 blockade in lung cancer. The assay was immunoSEQ multiplex PCR, and TCRdb's table has in-frame clones only and misses some. The table lists 75,000 to 100,000 clones, around 88% of them singletons. Sequences were derived from peripheral blood, sampled from a patient treated with radiotherapy plus ipilimumab. The receptors originated from a human donor with non-small cell lung cancer that progressed on radiotherapy plus ipilimumab. Each CDR3 is given with its conserved first and last residue. Each record gives: clone size, D gene, CDR3 length, V gene, J gene, CDR3 DNA, CDR3 protein. The D gene is left open where the match is weak. Clone size is given for some rows only: seen once, a few or many times, or a class if the clone is expanded.

>-|TRBD2|15|TRBV5-4|TRBJ2-1
TGTGCCAGCGGCCGGGTTAGCGGGAATAGGTATGAGCAGTTCTTC
CASGRVSGNRYEQFF
>few|-|12|TRBV6-6|TRBJ1-2
TGTGCCAGCAGTTACTCGGGCAATGGCTACACCTTC
CASSYSGNGYTF
>few|-|13|TRBV7-2|TRBJ2-7
TGTGCCAGCAGCTTAGTTACAGGCAACGAGCAGTACTTC
CASSLVTGNEQYF
>-|-|14|TRBV19|TRBJ2-3
TGTGCCAGTAGTATATTTAGCGCCGCAGATACGCAGTATTTT
CASSIFSAADTQYF
>-|-|13|TRBV6-6|TRBJ1-4
TGTGCCAGCAGTGCTGGACTTGGTGAAAAACTGTTTTTT
CASSAGLGEKLFF
>few|-|14|TRBV5-1|TRBJ2-2
TGCGCCAGCCGCTCCGGGACATCTACCGGGGAGCTGTTTTTT
CASRSGTSTGELFF
>-|-|13|TRBV10-2|TRBJ1-2
TGCGCCAGCAGTGATCAAGTGGGGCTGGGCTACACCTTC
CASSDQVGLGYTF
>-|-|14|TRBV19|TRBJ2-6
TGTGCCAGTAGTATAGGGTCCGGGGCCAACGTCCTGACTTTC
CASSIGSGANVLTF
>-|TRBD2|13|TRBV2|TRBJ2-7
TGTGCCTGCTCGGCCCGGGAGGTTAACGAGCAGTACTTC
CACSAREVNEQYF
>-|-|13|TRBV7-9|TRBJ1-4
TGTGCCAGCGCCTTGGACCTTAATGAAAAACTGTTTTTT
CASALDLNEKLFF
>few|-|15|TRBV19|TRBJ2-2
TGTGCCAGTACCCGAGTTTGGCCCAGCACCGGGGAGCTGTTTTTT
CASTRVWPSTGELFF
>-|TRBD1|14|TRBV10-3|TRBJ2-1
TGTGCCATCCGGAGGGACAGGGTCAGGGATGAGCAGTTCTTC
CAIRRDRVRDEQFF
>-|-|16|TRBV4-1|TRBJ2-1
TGCGCCAGCAGCCAAGAACCACCGAGCTCCTACAATGAGCAGTTCTTC
CASSQEPPSSYNEQFF
>-|-|17|TRBV5-1|TRBJ2-1
TGCGCCAGCAGCTTGGGGAGACCGGGACTGGAAGGGGAAGAGCAGTTCTTC
CASSLGRPGLEGEEQFF
>-|TRBD1|14|TRBV30|TRBJ1-2
TGTGCCTGGAGTTTGGGGACAGGCGTCGTGGGCTACACCTTC
CAWSLGTGVVGYTF
>-|-|14|TRBV15|TRBJ1-2
TGTGCCACCAGCAGGACAGGTTATGAGGGTGGCTACACCTTC
CATSRTGYEGGYTF
>-|-|17|TRBV27|TRBJ1-5
TGTGCCAGCAGTTTATTTCCCCCAGGGGATAGCAATCAGCCCCAGCATTTT
CASSLFPPGDSNQPQHF
>-|-|14|TRBV7-9|TRBJ1-2
TGTGCCAGCAGCTTGACACCTACAAACTATGGCTACACCTTC
CASSLTPTNYGYTF
>-|-|13|TRBV5-5|TRBJ1-2
TGTGCCAGCAGCTTACAGGCTAACTATGGCTACACCTTC
CASSLQANYGYTF
>-|-|14|TRBV2|TRBJ1-2
TGTGCCACCCACCCCGGGGGAGCTAACTATGGCTACACCTTC
CATHPGGANYGYTF
>few|-|14|TRBV6-1|TRBJ1-2
TGTGCCAGCAGTGAAGGGAGGGGTAACTATGGCTACACCTTC
CASSEGRGNYGYTF
>once|TRBD2|15|TRBV6-5|TRBJ2-5
TGTGCCAGCAGTCAGACTAGCCGGGGCCAAGAGACCCAGTACTTC
CASSQTSRGQETQYF
>-|-|14|TRBV6-1|TRBJ1-5
TGTGCCAGCCGGCGTTTAGATAGCAATCAGCCCCAGCATTTT
CASRRLDSNQPQHF
>-|-|12|TRBV5-4|TRBJ2-5
TGTGCCAGCAGCTCAACCCTAGAGACCCAGTACTTC
CASSSTLETQYF
>-|-|12|TRBV7-8|TRBJ2-7
TGTGCCAGCAGCTTAGCGATGGCCGAGCAGTACTTC
CASSLAMAEQYF
>-|-|17|TRBV7-3|TRBJ2-2
TGTGCCAGCAGCCCCTCCTTTCTGGGGGAGTTGGCCGGGGAGCTGTTTTTT
CASSPSFLGELAGELFF
>once|TRBD1|14|TRBV11-2|TRBJ2-7
TGTGCCAGCAAACAGGGGGAAAGGTACTACGAGCAGTACTTC
CASKQGERYYEQYF
>-|-|17|TRBV5-1|TRBJ2-5
TGCGCCAGCAGCTTACGTTCTAGCCTGGCCCCTCAAGAGACCCAGTACTTC
CASSLRSSLAPQETQYF
>few|-|13|TRBV28|TRBJ2-7
TGTGCCAGCAGTTTACGGAATACCTACGAGCAGTACTTC
CASSLRNTYEQYF
>-|-|11|TRBV2|TRBJ2-1
TGTGCCAGCAGTCTCCCTGGGGAGCAGTTCTTC
CASSLPGEQFF
>-|-|15|TRBV18|TRBJ2-5
TGTGCCAGCTCACTCCTACCGGGAGCGTGGGAGACCCAGTACTTC
CASSLLPGAWETQYF
>-|-|12|TRBV5-1|TRBJ1-2
TGCGCCAGCAGCTTGGCCGGGGGTGGCTACACCTTC
CASSLAGGGYTF
>once|-|13|TRBV19|TRBJ1-2
TGTGCCAGTAGTATAGGGCGCGTCTATGGCTACACCTTC
CASSIGRVYGYTF
>-|-|13|TRBV7-9|TRBJ2-5
TGTGCCAGCAGCAACGCCGGGAGTTTTGAGCAGTACTTC
CASSNAGSFEQYF
>-|-|13|TRBV29-1|TRBJ1-5
TGCAGCGTTGGGCAGGGATCGAATCAGCCCCAGCATTTT
CSVGQGSNQPQHF
>-|TRBD1|13|TRBV10-3|TRBJ1-4
TGTGCCATTTCGGGACAGGGAGGTGAAAAACTGTTTTTT
CAISGQGGEKLFF
>-|-|17|TRBV27|TRBJ1-6
TGTGCCAGCAGTTTTTGGGGGACCCGTGAGTACAATTCACCCCTCCACTTT
CASSFWGTREYNSPLHF
>once|-|17|TRBV15|TRBJ1-3
TGTGCCACCAGCAGAGATCGATCGGGGAACTCTGGAAACACCATATATTTT
CATSRDRSGNSGNTIYF
>-|-|11|TRBV30|TRBJ2-3
TGTGCCTGGAGTAACTCAATTACGCAGTATTTT
CAWSNSITQYF
>-|-|13|TRBV30|TRBJ2-1
TGTGCCTGGAGTGGGGCGGCAGACAATGAGCAGTTCTTC
CAWSGAADNEQFF
>once|-|13|TRBV11-3|TRBJ2-1
TGTGCCAGCAGCTTAGATCCGGCGGGGGAGCAGTTCTTC
CASSLDPAGEQFF
>-|-|14|TRBV7-9|TRBJ2-3
TGTGCCAGCAGCTTAACCACTAGCACAGATACGCAGTATTTT
CASSLTTSTDTQYF
>-|TRBD2|13|TRBV29-1|TRBJ2-1
TGCAGCGTTGATTCACTAGCGGGAGATGAGCAGTTCTTC
CSVDSLAGDEQFF
>-|-|14|TRBV7-9|TRBJ1-1
TGTGCCAGCAGCCAACAGGAAGGGGGCACTGAAGCTTTCTTT
CASSQQEGGTEAFF
>-|-|15|TRBV6-1|TRBJ2-1
TGTGCCAGCAGTCGGCGGGACACCTCCTACAATGAGCAGTTCTTC
CASSRRDTSYNEQFF
>medium-sized|-|16|TRBV10-2|TRBJ1-3
TGCGCCAGCAGTGATGTGGCAAGACTCTCTGGAAACACCATATATTTT
CASSDVARLSGNTIYF
>-|-|16|TRBV5-1|TRBJ1-2
TGCGCCAGCAGCTTGTCTCCAGGGGATTCAGACTATGGCTACACCTTC
CASSLSPGDSDYGYTF
>-|TRBD1|15|TRBV5-1|TRBJ2-3
TGCGCCAGCAGCTTGGTTGGGACAGGGACAGATACGCAGTATTTT
CASSLVGTGTDTQYF
>-|-|14|TRBV7-9|TRBJ1-2
TGTGCCAGCAGCCAACAGGGAGATAACTATGGCTACACCTTC
CASSQQGDNYGYTF
>few|TRBD1|15|TRBV5-1|TRBJ2-3
TGCGCCAGCAGTGGGACAGGGGGCCTGGGGGATACGCAGTATTTT
CASSGTGGLGDTQYF
>-|-|13|TRBV2|TRBJ1-1
TGTGCCAGCAGAGGTCAGTCGTACACTGAAGCTTTCTTT
CASRGQSYTEAFF
>-|-|13|TRBV6-6|TRBJ1-1
TGTGCCAGCAGTTACCAGGGATACACTGAAGCTTTCTTT
CASSYQGYTEAFF
>-|-|14|TRBV27|TRBJ1-6
TGTGCCAGCAGTTTACAAGGGGGGAATTCACCCCTCCACTTT
CASSLQGGNSPLHF